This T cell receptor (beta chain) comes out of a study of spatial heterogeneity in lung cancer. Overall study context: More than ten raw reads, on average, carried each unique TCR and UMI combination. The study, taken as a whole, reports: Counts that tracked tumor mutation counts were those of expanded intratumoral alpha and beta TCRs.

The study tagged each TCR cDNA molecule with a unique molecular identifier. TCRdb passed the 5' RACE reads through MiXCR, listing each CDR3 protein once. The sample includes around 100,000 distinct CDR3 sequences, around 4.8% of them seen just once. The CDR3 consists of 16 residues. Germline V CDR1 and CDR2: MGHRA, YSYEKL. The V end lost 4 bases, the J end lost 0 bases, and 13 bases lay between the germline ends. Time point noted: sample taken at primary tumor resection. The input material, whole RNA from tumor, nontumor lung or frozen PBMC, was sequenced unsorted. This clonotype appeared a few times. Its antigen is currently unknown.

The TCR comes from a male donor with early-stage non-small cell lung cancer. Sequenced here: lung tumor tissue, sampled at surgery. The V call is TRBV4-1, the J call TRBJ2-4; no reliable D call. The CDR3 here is CASSRISLLAKNIQYF. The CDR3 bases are TGCGCCAGCAGCCGGATATCCTTGTTAGCCAAAAACATTCAGTACTTC.